The 7 T cell receptor beta chains below were found in one sample sequenced in a study of T cell responses to AZD1222 COVID-19 vaccine. Measured with immunoSEQ multiplex PCR; TCRdb has only the in-frame clones, and not every one. Found here are 140,000 to 150,000 clones, 80% to 90% of them singletons; the top ten hold just over 5%. The sequencing here drew on peripheral blood, taken on day 0 of AZD1222 vaccination. These receptor sequences come from an adult in good health.

V and J are TRBV7-2 and TRBJ2-2; D is uncertain. The CDR3 runs 13 residues. Between the trimmed V and J ends, which lost 3 bases and 6 bases, there was a span of 8 bases. The germline V gene encodes CDR1 SGHTA and CDR2 FQGNSA. CDR3 residues: CASSFSAAGELFF. The CDR3, as DNA: TGTGCCAGCAGCTTTTCGGCGGCCGGGGAGCTGTTTTTT.

The chain links TRBV11-3 to TRBJ2-7; D remains ambiguous. This CDR3 spans 12 amino acids. CDR1 is SGHNT, CDR2 YENEEA, per germline. Deletions cut 5 bases from V and 5 bases from J, with 10 bases between. CDR3 residues: CASSPSGHEQYF. CDR3 DNA: TGTGCCAGCAGCCCAAGTGGCCACGAGCAGTACTTC.

A single count supports this clone. CDR3 nucleotides: TGCAGCGTTTTGACTAGCGGGCCGAGCTACGAGCAGTACTTC. Its protein product is CSVLTSGPSYEQYF. This sequence joins TRBV29-1 and TRBJ2-7, with 10 positions matching TRBD2. V lost 5 bases to trimming and J lost 3 bases; unmatched junction nucleotides: 7. Germline CDR1 and CDR2: SQVTM and ANQGSEA. This CDR3 comprises 14 residues.

In DNA, the CDR3 is TGTGCCAGCAGTTACTCGAGGGACAGGGTGCGCTACACCTTC. Its protein product is CASSYSRDRVRYTF. The V gene is TRBV6-2 or TRBV6-3, the J gene TRBJ1-2; 9 nucleotides agree with TRBD1. V trimming: 0 bases; J trimming: 9 bases; junction bases outside the gene matches: 5. The V gene's germline CDR1 is MNHEY and CDR2 SVGEGT. The CDR3 sequence is 14 residues long.

This chain joins TRBV28 and TRBJ2-3; TRBD1 is a possible D gene (5 bases). V was clipped by 4 bases and J by 3 bases, with 17 bases between them. CDR1 MDHEN and CDR2 SYDVKM come from the germline V gene. This CDR3 has 16 amino acids. The CDR3 sequence is CASSSPSRTLTDTQYF. Here the CDR3 DNA reads TGTGCCAGCAGTTCACCATCCCGGACACTAACAGATACGCAGTATTTT.

Only a few counts were recorded for this clone. The gene calls are TRBV5-8 and TRBJ1-1; no clear D. This CDR3 comprises 13 residues. Trimming removed 4 bases from V and 3 bases from J, with 10 bases in between. Germline V gene data show CDR1 as SGHTS and CDR2 as YDEGEE. The CDR3 DNA reads TGTGCCAGCAGCCTGCGGACGTACACTGAAGCTTTCTTT. It is translated as CASSLRTYTEAFF.

V gene TRBV7-3 combines with J gene TRBJ1-2; D remains unclear. Germline V gives CDR1 SGHTA, CDR2 FQGTGA. V was cut by 5 bases and J by 2 bases, with 9 bases left in between. The CDR3 covers 13 residues. This CDR3 is CASSPNANYGYTF. CDR3 nucleotide sequence: TGTGCCAGCAGCCCTAACGCAAACTATGGCTACACCTTC.